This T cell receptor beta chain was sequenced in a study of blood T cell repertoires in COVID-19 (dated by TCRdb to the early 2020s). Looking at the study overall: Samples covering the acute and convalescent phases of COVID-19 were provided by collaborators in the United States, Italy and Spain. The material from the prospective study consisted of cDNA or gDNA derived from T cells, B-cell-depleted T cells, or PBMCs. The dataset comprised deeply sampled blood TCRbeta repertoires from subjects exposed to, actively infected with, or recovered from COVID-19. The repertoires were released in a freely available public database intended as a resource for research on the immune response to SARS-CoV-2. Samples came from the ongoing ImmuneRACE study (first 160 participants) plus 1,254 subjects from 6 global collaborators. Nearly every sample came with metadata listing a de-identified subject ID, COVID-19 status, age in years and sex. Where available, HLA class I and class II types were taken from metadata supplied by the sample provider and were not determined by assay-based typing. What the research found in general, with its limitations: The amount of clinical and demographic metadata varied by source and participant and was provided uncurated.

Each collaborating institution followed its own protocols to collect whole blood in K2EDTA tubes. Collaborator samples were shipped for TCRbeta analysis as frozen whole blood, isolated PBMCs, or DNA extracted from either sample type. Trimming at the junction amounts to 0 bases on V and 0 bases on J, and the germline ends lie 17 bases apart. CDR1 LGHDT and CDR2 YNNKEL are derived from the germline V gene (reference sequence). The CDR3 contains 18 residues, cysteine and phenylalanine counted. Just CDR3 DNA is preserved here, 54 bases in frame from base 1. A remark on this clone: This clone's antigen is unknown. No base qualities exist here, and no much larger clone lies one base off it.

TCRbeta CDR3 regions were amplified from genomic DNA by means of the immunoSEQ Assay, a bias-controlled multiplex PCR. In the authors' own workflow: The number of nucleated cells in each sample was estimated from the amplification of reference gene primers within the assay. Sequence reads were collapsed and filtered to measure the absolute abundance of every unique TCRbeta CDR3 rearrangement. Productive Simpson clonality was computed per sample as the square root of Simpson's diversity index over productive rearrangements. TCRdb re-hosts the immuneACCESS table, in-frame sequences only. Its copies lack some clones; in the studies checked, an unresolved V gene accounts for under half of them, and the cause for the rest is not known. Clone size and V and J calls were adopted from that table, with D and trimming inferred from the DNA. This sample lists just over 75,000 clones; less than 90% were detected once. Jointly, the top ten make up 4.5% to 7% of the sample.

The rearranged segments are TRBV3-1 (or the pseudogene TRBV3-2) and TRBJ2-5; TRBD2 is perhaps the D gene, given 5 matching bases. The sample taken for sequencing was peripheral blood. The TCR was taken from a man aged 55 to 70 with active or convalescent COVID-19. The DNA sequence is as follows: TGTGCCAGCAGCCAAGAACGTGGCGGAGGACGATACCAAGAGACCCAGTACTTC. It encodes CASSQERGGGRYQETQYF.